This TCR beta chain comes out of a study of PD-L1 blockade in urothelial cancer. CDR3 length: 16 amino acids. Germline V gives CDR1 SGHRS, CDR2 YFSETQ. Unmatched junction bases numbered 9, after V lost 6 bases and J lost 4 bases. The sample holds a few counts of this clone. The time point denotes: pretreatment peripheral blood. Metastatic or locally advanced urothelial carcinoma was present in the patients. Per-patient samples, pretreatment and on-treatment, numbered 1 to 8. Clones were read by immunoSEQ multiplex PCR, and TCRdb kept only the in-frame ones, dropping some. The table includes tens of thousands of clones, 75% to 90% detected once.

The specimen comprised PBMCs, sampled around atezolizumab (anti-PD-L1) treatment. The chain is built from TRBV5-1 and TRBJ2-2; 10 bases match TRBD1. This receptor was obtained from a man in his 70s with urothelial cancer. The CDR3 loop reads CASTPRQGAGTGELFF. The DNA for the CDR3 is TGCGCCAGCACCCCCCGACAGGGGGCGGGCACCGGGGAGCTGTTTTTT. Combining the CDR3 with reference TRBV5-1 and TRBJ2-2 gives the whole variable domain KAGVTQTPRYLIKTRGQQVTLSCSPISGHRSVSWYQQTPGQGLQFLFEYFSETQRNKGNFPGRFSGRQFSNSRSEMNVSTLELGDSALYLCASTPRQGAGTGELFFGEGSRLTVL.